Presented here are 28 T cell receptor beta chains from one specimen sequenced in a study of response to subunit inactivated influenza vaccine (dated by TCRdb to the late 2010s). Library preparation employed RT-PCR. The instrument given in TCRdb is Illumina HiSeq 2500. TCRdb reprocessed the public reads (quality trimming at Q25 with fastp, clone calling with MiXCR) and kept in-frame beta chains. CDR3 protein sequences are deduplicated, and each keeps its most common genes and DNA. The table for this sample lists about 540,000 distinct CDR3 sequences; roughly 25% of them were counted only once. Together, the top ten hold approximately 3% of the sample. These data were likewise used in another study, on T cells expressing NK-cell markers. As the second publication notes: TCR beta cDNA libraries were made by 5'RACE template switching that added a universal primer site and unique molecular identifiers.

Here the sequenced sample was CD4+ T cells sorted from PBMCs, taken 11 to 12 days after vaccination. These receptor sequences come from a man aged 50-60 years who received an inactivated influenza vaccine. Donor details come from another sample of the same person, matched by shared clones.

This clonotype has a handful of counts. The V gene is TRBV20-1, the J gene TRBJ1-1; maybe TRBD1 (5 bases). This CDR3 spans 13 amino acids. V was pared by 2 bases and J by 3 bases, with 10 bases between. CDR1 is DFQATT, CDR2 SNEGSKA, per germline (reference sequence). The CDR3 bases are TGCAGTGCTAGAACCCCAGGGTACACTGAAGCTTTCTTT. Protein: CSARTPGYTEAFF.

This clonotype occurred a few times. The chain carries TRBV4-1 and TRBJ1-2; 7 nucleotides line up with TRBD1. The CDR3 sequence is 16 residues long. Germline trimming cut 0 bases from V and 4 bases from J; bases unmatched to any gene: 8. Germline CDR1 is MGHRA and CDR2 is YSYEKL. Here the CDR3 reads CASSQEQGRESYGYTF. CDR3 DNA: TGCGCCAGCAGCCAAGAACAGGGGCGAGAATCCTATGGCTACACCTTC.

This chain uses TRBV28 with TRBJ2-1; D unresolved. Germline V gives CDR1 MDHEN, CDR2 SYDVKM. The CDR3 is 15 amino acids. V lost 6 bases, J lost 4 bases, and 16 bases lay in between. Written as DNA, the CDR3 is TGTGCCAGCAGCTACGACTCCTTCAGTTACAATGAGCAGTTCTTC. It encodes CASSYDSFSYNEQFF.

The V gene is TRBV6-2 or TRBV6-3, the J gene TRBJ2-1; possibly TRBD1 for D (6 bases). Per the germline V gene, CDR1 is MNHEY and CDR2 is SVGEGT. The CDR3 totals 13 residues. V lost 6 bases and J 8 bases, leaving 14 bases between the germline ends. CDR3 residues: CASSPTGLYEQFF. The CDR3 nucleotides are TGTGCCAGCAGCCCTACAGGGCTATATGAGCAGTTCTTC.

This clonotype was detected only a few times. The V call is TRBV5-1, the J call TRBJ2-7; 7 bases are shared with TRBD1. Germline V gene sequence: CDR1 SGHRS, CDR2 YFSETQ. The V and J ends lost 2 bases and 7 bases, in that order; junction bases with no gene match: 9. CDR3 length: 14 residues. CDR3 bases: TGCGCCAGCAGCTTTGACAGGGCCGGAGAGGAGCAGTACTTC. Translation gives CASSFDRAGEEQYF.

The chain carries TRBV5-1 and TRBJ2-7, with D perhaps matching TRBD1 or TRBD2 (5 bases each). There are 15 residues in the CDR3. Deletions cut 7 bases from V and 1 base from J, with 18 bases between. Germline V lookup: CDR1 SGHRS, CDR2 YFSETQ. Here the CDR3 reads CASRRQGERSYEQYF. CDR3 sequence (DNA): TGCGCCAGCCGCCGCCAGGGAGAGAGGTCCTACGAGCAGTACTTC. The entire variable domain, with the rest obtained from reference TRBV5-1 and TRBJ2-7, is as follows: KAGVTQTPRYLIKTRGQQVTLSCSPISGHRSVSWYQQTPGQGLQFLFEYFSETQRNKGNFPGRFSGRQFSNSRSEMNVSTLELGDSALYLCASRRQGERSYEQYFGPGTRLTVT.

The rearrangement joins TRBV10-3 to TRBJ2-1; 11 bases are a match to TRBD1. The length of the CDR3 is 14 residues. The germline V gene encodes CDR1 ENHRY and CDR2 SYGVKD. Unmatched junction bases numbered 5, after V lost 5 bases and J lost 8 bases. CDR3 sequence reads: CAISRDRGVDEQFF. The CDR3 region has the DNA TGTGCCATCAGTCGGGACAGGGGGGTAGATGAGCAGTTCTTC.

V is TRBV7-2 and J is TRBJ2-7; TRBD1 might be the D (6 bases). The ends were cut back, 1 base at V and 4 bases at J, with 14 bases in the middle. The CDR3 is 15 residues long. The germline CDR1 and CDR2 sequences are SGHTA and FQGNSA. CDR3 bases: TGTGCCAGCAGCTTAGTTAATACAGGGAATTACGAGCAGTACTTC. Translating it yields CASSLVNTGNYEQYF. Using reference TRBV7-2 and TRBJ2-7 for the parts outside the CDR3, the full variable domain is GAGVSQSPSNKVTEKGKDVELRCDPISGHTALYWYRQSLGQGLEFLIYFQGNSAPDKSGLPSDRFSAERTGGSVSTLTIQRTQQEDSAVYLCASSLVNTGNYEQYFGPGTRLTVT.

In this sample, this clonotype turned up a few times. V usage is TRBV20-1 and J usage is TRBJ2-3; TRBD2 agrees at 9 bases. The V gene's germline CDR1 is DFQATT and CDR2 SNEGSKA (reference sequence). This CDR3 has 16 amino acids. The ends lost 4 bases at V and 2 bases at J; junction bases unmatched: 10. Written as DNA, the CDR3 is TGCAGTGCTACCCTACTACTAGCGGGTTTCACAGATACGCAGTATTTT. It specifies CSATLLLAGFTDTQYF.

There are a few counts of this clonotype. J is TRBJ2-3 and V is TRBV12-3 or TRBV12-4; D remains unclear. Between the trimmed V and J ends, which lost 3 bases and 1 base, there was a span of 8 bases. This CDR3 comprises 14 residues. CDR3 sequence reads: CASSLAPRTDTQYF. Written as DNA, the CDR3 is TGTGCCAGCAGTTTGGCCCCGCGCACAGATACGCAGTATTTT.

This clonotype has a count of ten or more. J is TRBJ1-5 and V is TRBV29-1; TRBD1 agrees at 10 bases. CDR1 and CDR2 (germline): SQVTM, ANQGSEA. This CDR3 region has 16 residues. V shed 6 bases, J shed 2 bases, and the junction held 10 bases outside the gene matches. In DNA form, the CDR3 reads TGCAGCGTCCTGGATACCGGGACAGGGGGCAATCAGCCCCAGCATTTT. Amino acid sequence: CSVLDTGTGGNQPQHF.

The rearrangement uses TRBV20-1 and TRBJ2-7; 11 bases are shared with TRBD2. This CDR3 is built from 14 residues. The J segment lost 4 bases and the V segment lost 4 bases, leaving 6 bases of the junction unmatched. Germline V gives CDR1 DFQATT, CDR2 SNEGSKA (reference sequence). The CDR3 spells CSAKTSGVKYEQYF. CDR3 nucleotide sequence: TGCAGTGCTAAGACTAGCGGGGTCAAGTACGAGCAGTACTTC.

V usage is TRBV5-6 and J usage is TRBJ2-3; 12 bases line up with TRBD2. Germline lookup yields CDR1 SGHDT and CDR2 YYEEEE. The length of the CDR3 is 19 residues. V lost 4 bases to trimming and J lost 1 base; unmatched junction nucleotides: 13. This CDR3 is CASSPWLAGGPMRTDTQYF. For the CDR3, the DNA is TGTGCCAGCAGCCCGTGGCTAGCGGGAGGGCCGATGCGCACAGATACGCAGTATTTT.

The sample holds a few counts of this clonotype. This rearrangement joins TRBV20-1 to TRBJ2-4, with D possibly being TRBD1 (6 bases). Germline V gene lookup returns CDR1 DFQATT and CDR2 SNEGSKA (reference sequence). V lost 3 bases and J lost 1, with 19 bases in between. The CDR3 contains 17 residues. The DNA for the CDR3 is TGCAGTGCTAGGGGCGACGAACGGGACATCGCCAAAAACATTCAGTACTTC. Translation: CSARGDERDIAKNIQYF.

The CDR3 reads CASRGSGSRNEQYF. The DNA for the CDR3 is TGTGCCAGCAGGGGTAGCGGGAGCCGCAACGAGCAGTACTTC. The V and J genes are TRBV6-2 or TRBV6-3 and TRBJ2-7; the match to TRBD2 covers 9 bases. The CDR3 loop spans 14 amino acids. Germline lookup yields CDR1 MNHEY and CDR2 SVGEGT. With 6 bases clipped from V and 5 bases from J, the junction kept 8 bases outside the gene matches.

On this clonotype: A read error may account for a junction end that differs from germline. The rearrangement links TRBV19 to TRBJ2-3; 8 bases fit TRBD2. Germline loops: CDR1 LNHDA, CDR2 SQIVND (reference sequence). The CDR3 contains 13 residues. The CDR3 protein is CASSIPPAGGRHF. Here the CDR3 DNA reads TGTGCCAGTAGTATCCCCCCCGCGGGGGGACGGCATTTT. Full variable domain (rest looked up from reference TRBV19 and TRBJ2-3): DGGITQSPKYLFRKEGQNVTLSCEQNLNHDAMYWYRQDPGQGLRLIYYSQIVNDFQKGDIAEGYSVSREKKESFPLTVTSAQKNPTAFYLCASSIPPAGGRHFGPGTRLTVL.

In this sample, this clonotype turned up many times. In DNA form, the CDR3 reads TGTGCCAGCAGCTTCAGGGGGCGCGCAGATACGCAGTATTTT. Protein: CASSFRGRADTQYF. The rearrangement joins TRBV7-9 to TRBJ2-3; TRBD1 agrees at 8 bases. Germline V lookup: CDR1 SEHNR, CDR2 FQNEAQ (reference sequence). V shed 3 bases and J 4 bases; nucleotides not matched to a gene: 3. The CDR3 is 14 residues long.

Comments on this clonotype: The conserved closing phenylalanine or tryptophan is absent in this CDR3, likely reflecting a read error. The chain uses TRBV20-1 and TRBJ2-3; TRBD2 aligns across 8 bases. The ends lost 4 bases at V and 1 base at J; junction bases unmatched: 19. The CDR3 contains 19 residues. The germline gives CDR1 DFQATT, CDR2 SNEGSKA (reference sequence). The CDR3 sequence is CSAKTFSSGVNFRTDTQYL. CDR3 bases: TGCAGTGCTAAGACGTTTAGTAGCGGGGTGAATTTTCGCACAGATACGCAGTATTTG.

The chain employs TRBV14 and TRBJ2-1; no firm D call. Trimming took 1 base from V and 11 from J, leaving 12 bases between them. CDR1 and CDR2 from the germline V gene are SGHDN and FVKESK. The CDR3 loop spans 13 amino acids. The CDR3 protein is CASSQGVVGKQFF. The DNA for the CDR3 is TGTGCCAGCAGCCAAGGGGTAGTAGGAAAGCAGTTCTTC.

This chain joins TRBV4-3 and TRBJ2-1, with a possible D match to TRBD2 (5 bases). V lost 0 bases, J lost 5 bases, and 20 bases lay in between. This CDR3 contains 18 residues. Germline lookup yields CDR1 LGHNA and CDR2 YSLEER. CDR3 coding DNA: TGCGCCAGCAGCCAAGATCTCAGAGCGGACTCGGGGAACAATGAGCAGTTCTTC. Its protein product is CASSQDLRADSGNNEQFF.

The rearrangement joins TRBV9 to TRBJ1-2, with TRBD1 as a possible D gene (6 bases). The CDR3 spans 14 residues. Germline V gene lookup returns CDR1 SGDLS and CDR2 YYNGEE. V gave up 5 bases and J gave up 3 bases, with 14 bases separating them. CDR3 region: CASSKQGGDYGYTF. CDR3 DNA sequence: TGTGCCAGCAGTAAACAGGGCGGCGACTATGGCTACACCTTC.

The table lists this clonotype with a few counts. J is TRBJ2-5 and V is TRBV14; D gene ambiguous. V lost 0 bases and J 9 bases, leaving 17 bases between the germline ends. Per germline, CDR1 SGHDN and CDR2 FVKESK. This CDR3 spans 15 amino acids. Here the CDR3 DNA reads TGTGCCAGCAGCCAAGATCCTGGCAGCCTGAAGCCCCAGTACTTC. Its translation: CASSQDPGSLKPQYF.

This clonotype was detected a few times. This chain joins TRBV29-1 and TRBJ2-7; possible D gene TRBD2, 6 bases. CDR3 length: 15 amino acids. The V gene's germline CDR1 is SQVTM and CDR2 ANQGSEA. V gave up 4 bases and J gave up 3 bases, with 19 bases separating them. The CDR3, as DNA: TGCAGCGTTGTCCCGCCTTTATCCGGGAGCTACGAGCAGTACTTC. Its translation is CSVVPPLSGSYEQYF.

The chain couples TRBV20-1 to TRBJ1-5; D might be TRBD1 (6 bases). The V end was cut by 4 bases, the J end by 0 bases, with 16 bases between. This CDR3 has 16 amino acids. In germline, CDR1 is DFQATT, CDR2 SNEGSKA (reference sequence). The CDR3 nucleotides read TGCAGTGCTAAGGACAGACCGATCTATAGCAATCAGCCCCAGCATTTT. Protein sequence: CSAKDRPIYSNQPQHF.

The chain employs TRBV9 and TRBJ2-7, with D possibly being TRBD1 or TRBD2 (5 bases each). This CDR3 region has 14 residues. Germline loops: CDR1 SGDLS, CDR2 YYNGEE. V was pared by 4 bases and J by 6 bases, with 17 bases between. The CDR3 nucleotides are TGTGCCAGCAGCAAAGACCAGGGAGTGGCCGAGCAGTACTTC. As protein: CASSKDQGVAEQYF.

Many counts were recorded for this clonotype. The chain is built from TRBV29-1 and TRBJ2-6; D not resolved. The CDR3 covers 14 residues. V was shortened by 7 bases and J by 3 bases, with 13 bases between the two germline ends. Looked up from germline, CDR1 is SQVTM and CDR2 is ANQGSEA. This chain's CDR3 is CSADLGIGANVLTF. The CDR3 DNA reads as TGCAGCGCCGACCTAGGGATTGGGGCCAACGTCCTGACTTTC.

The CDR3 DNA reads as TGTGCCAGCAGCCAAGATGGCCTTAAGAACACTGAAGCTTTCTTT. Amino acid sequence: CASSQDGLKNTEAFF. J is TRBJ1-1 and V is TRBV3-1; D is uncertain. Germline CDR1 reads LGHDT; CDR2 reads YNNKEL (reference sequence). Trimming removed 0 bases at V and 1 base at J, with 9 bases between. The CDR3 has 15 residues.

The rearrangement uses TRBV5-1 and TRBJ1-1; TRBD1 aligns across 9 bases. The CDR3 is made up of 15 amino acids. Germline CDR1 is SGHRS and CDR2 is YFSETQ. After removal of 5 bases from V and 5 bases from J, the junction contained 10 bases not matched to a gene. The CDR3 bases are TGCGCCAGCAGTCTCGCCGGGACAGGGTTTACTGAAGCTTTCTTT. Translation: CASSLAGTGFTEAFF.